One and the same sample provided the 16 T cell receptor beta chains below, sequenced in a study of Ad26.COV2.S vaccination and SARS-CoV-2 variants. Generated by immunoSEQ multiplex PCR, the TCRdb table keeps only in-frame clones and is missing some. The data contain about 180,000 clones, roughly 87% of them singletons. The sample in question was peripheral blood, obtained after recovery from COVID-19. The origin of the receptors is a human donor who had recovered from COVID-19.

This sequence joins TRBV3-1 (or the pseudogene TRBV3-2) and TRBJ2-1; TRBD2 matches 13 bases. The CDR3 is made up of 15 amino acids. V lost 4 bases and J lost 8; bases outside the gene matches: 5. Germline CDR1 LGHDT, CDR2 YNNKEL (reference sequence). CDR3 sequence (DNA): TGTGCCAGCAGCCTAACTAGCGGGAGGGCTGATGAGCAGTTCTTC. This codes for CASSLTSGRADEQFF.

The chain is built from TRBV5-1 and TRBJ2-5; 10 bases are shared with TRBD1. This CDR3 is built from 15 residues. Germline-derived CDR1 and CDR2 are SGHRS and YFSETQ. The J segment lost 5 bases and the V segment lost 3 bases, leaving 7 bases of the junction unmatched. CDR3 loop: CASSSTGGARETQYF. CDR3 DNA: TGCGCCAGCAGCTCGACAGGGGGCGCGAGGGAGACCCAGTACTTC.

Concerning this clone itself: The junction departs from germline at one end; a sequencing error may be responsible. This sequence joins TRBV30 and TRBJ1-1, with a tentative D call TRBD1 (6 bases). The CDR3 loop spans 13 amino acids. CDR1 and CDR2 (germline): GTSNPN, SVGIG (reference sequence). CDR3 in amino acids: CAWSVQGVSKLLF. The CDR3 bases are TGTGCCTGGAGTGTACAGGGAGTTAGTAAGCTTCTCTTT.

This clone was counted once. The chain combines TRBV24-1 with TRBJ2-2, with D perhaps matching TRBD1 or TRBD2 (5 bases each). The CDR3 spans 17 residues. Germline V lookup: CDR1 KGHDR, CDR2 SFDVKD. Deletions cut 3 bases from V and 3 bases from J, with 16 bases between. Here the CDR3 reads CATSDDRGSGHTGELFF. CDR3 DNA sequence: TGTGCCACCAGTGATGACCGGGGATCAGGGCACACCGGGGAGCTGTTTTTT.

This chain links TRBV9 with TRBJ1-1; D might be TRBD1 (6 bases). Germline CDR1 SGDLS, CDR2 YYNGEE. The CDR3 is 14 amino acids. Trimming stripped 4 bases from V and 3 bases from J, with 13 bases between. CDR3 DNA: TGTGCCAGCAGCCCCCGACAGGCTGACACTGAAGCTTTCTTT. It yields the protein CASSPRQADTEAFF.

In its sample, this clone was seen a few times. The V and J genes are TRBV25-1 and TRBJ1-5; D might be TRBD1 (6 bases). This CDR3 contains 14 residues. Trimming cost V 4 bases and J 6 bases, with 13 bases left between them. The germline gives CDR1 MGHDK, CDR2 SYGVNS. This chain's CDR3 is CASSADSFSQPQHF. For the CDR3, the DNA is TGTGCCAGCAGTGCGGACAGTTTTAGTCAGCCCCAGCATTTT.

The chain has TRBV19 and TRBJ2-6; D remains ambiguous. V dropped 7 bases and J dropped 1 base, with 8 bases sitting between them. CDR3 length: 14 amino acids. CDR1 LNHDA and CDR2 SQIVND come from the germline V gene (reference sequence). CDR3 nucleotide sequence: TGTGCCAGTATGGTCGGGTCTGGGGCCAACGTCCTGACTTTC. It codes for CASMVGSGANVLTF.

This sequence joins TRBV25-1 and TRBJ2-1, with 9 positions matching TRBD2. The germline V gene has CDR1 MGHDK and CDR2 SYGVNS. The CDR3 is 15 amino acids. V lost 3 bases and J lost 10; bases outside the gene matches: 10. DNA for the CDR3: TGTGCCAGCAGTGACGCCGGGACTAGCACGAACGAGCAGTTCTTC. It specifies CASSDAGTSTNEQFF.

The rearrangement uses TRBV2 and TRBJ2-7; D gene ambiguous. From germline, CDR1 is SNHLY and CDR2 FYNNEI. This CDR3 comprises 11 residues. The V end lost 6 bases, the J end lost 3 bases, and 6 bases lay between the germline ends. Here the CDR3 reads CASSLFYEQYF. The CDR3 DNA is TGTGCCAGCAGCTTATTCTACGAGCAGTACTTC.

CDR3 nucleotide sequence: TGTGCCAGCAGCCCCTCCGGGACTAGCCGCAATGAGCAGTTCTTC. Residues: CASSPSGTSRNEQFF. The chain links TRBV7-6 to TRBJ2-1; TRBD2 matches at 9 bases. Germline values: CDR1 SGHVS, CDR2 FNYEAQ. The CDR3 extends over 15 amino acids. Trimming at V came to 5 bases and at J to 6 bases, leaving 8 bases not matched to a gene.

This chain connects TRBV5-1 to TRBJ2-5; tentatively, D is TRBD2 (6 bases). There are 14 residues in the CDR3. Germline CDR1 SGHRS, CDR2 YFSETQ. V gave up 0 bases and J gave up 5 bases, with 11 bases separating them. The CDR3 loop reads CASSLGVGGETQYF. CDR3 coding DNA: TGCGCCAGCAGCTTGGGAGTTGGGGGGGAGACCCAGTACTTC.

The V and J genes are TRBV9 and TRBJ2-1, with D possibly matching TRBD2 (6 bases). Germline CDR1 SGDLS, CDR2 YYNGEE. The CDR3 covers 14 residues. The V end was cut by 3 bases, the J end by 5 bases, with 12 bases between. The CDR3 nucleotides are TGTGCCAGCAGCGGAAGACTAGATAACAATGAGCAGTTCTTC. Translated, it gives CASSGRLDNNEQFF.

Remarks on this clone: The same CDR3 is also encoded by other DNA sequences in this sample. J is TRBJ2-1 and V is TRBV27; TRBD2 is a possible D gene (6 bases). The germline CDR1 and CDR2 sequences are MNHEY and SMNVEV (reference sequence). The CDR3 runs to 14 residues. The V and J ends lost 5 bases and 0 bases respectively, with 8 bases between them. CDR3 amino acids: CASSLASSYNEQFF. As DNA, the CDR3 is TGTGCCAGCAGTCTAGCGAGCTCCTACAATGAGCAGTTCTTC.

This clone is a singleton in its sample. The chain is built from TRBV4-1 and TRBJ2-5; D may be TRBD2 (5 bases). Germline CDR1 MGHRA, CDR2 YSYEKL. This CDR3 contains 13 residues. V was pared by 2 bases and J by 4 bases, with 8 bases between. CDR3: CASSQWSGETQYF. As DNA, the CDR3 is TGCGCCAGCAGCCAATGGAGCGGAGAGACCCAGTACTTC.

The count of this clone is one. V gene TRBV29-1 combines with J gene TRBJ2-1; 7 bases align to TRBD2. J gave up 5 bases and V 2 bases, and 9 bases lay outside the gene matches. Germline V gene data show CDR1 as SQVTM and CDR2 as ANQGSEA. The CDR3 contains 15 residues. Written as DNA, the CDR3 is TGCAGCGTTGAATTTTGGGGGAGGGCCAACAATGAGCAGTTCTTC. Encoded protein: CSVEFWGRANNEQFF.

This chain links TRBV5-1 with TRBJ1-2; D possibly corresponds to TRBD1 (5 bases). The CDR3 loop spans 16 amino acids. Germline-derived CDR1 and CDR2 are SGHRS and YFSETQ. V was trimmed by 4 bases and J by 3 bases, leaving 19 bases between them. The CDR3 is CASSGRATVPDYGYTF. The CDR3 DNA sequence: TGCGCCAGCAGCGGCAGGGCAACGGTTCCTGACTATGGCTACACCTTC. Complete variable domain (other parts from reference TRBV5-1 and TRBJ1-2): KAGVTQTPRYLIKTRGQQVTLSCSPISGHRSVSWYQQTPGQGLQFLFEYFSETQRNKGNFPGRFSGRQFSNSRSEMNVSTLELGDSALYLCASSGRATVPDYGYTFGSGTRLTVV.